Listed here are 20 T cell receptor beta chains from one sample, sequenced in a study of beta chain features in type 1 diabetes. Study-wide results and caveats: In every one of the four CD4+ subsets, TCRB CDR3s were moderately but significantly shorter in Type 1 diabetes patients.

The whole isolated RNA underwent reverse transcription, so sequencing captured expressed TCRB transcripts. The method was immunoSEQ multiplex PCR; TCRdb's version includes in-frame clones alone and lacks a portion of them. The sample lists about 150,000 clones; approximately 8.4% were seen once. Antigen specificity for these receptors is unknown. The sequenced sample consisted of central memory CD4+ T cells from blood. Receptor source: a man aged 18 to 29 with type 1 diabetes.

V usage is TRBV9 and J usage is TRBJ2-1; D is possibly TRBD2 (6 bases). The V gene's germline CDR1 is SGDLS and CDR2 YYNGEE. The CDR3 has 14 amino acids. The V end lost 4 bases, the J end lost 7 bases, and 15 bases lay between the germline ends. CDR3 sequence: CASSPFGGTNEQFF. CDR3 in DNA: TGTGCCAGCAGCCCCTTTGGGGGGACGAATGAGCAGTTCTTC.

This clone turned up a few times. The J gene is TRBJ2-2, the V gene TRBV5-1; 7 bases are a match to TRBD1. Germline CDR1 is SGHRS and CDR2 is YFSETQ. V shed 5 bases, J shed 2 bases, and the junction held 6 bases outside the gene matches. The length of the CDR3 is 15 residues. CDR3 in amino acids: CASRDGQDNTGELFF. The CDR3 nucleotides are TGCGCCAGCAGGGACGGACAGGACAACACCGGGGAGCTGTTTTTT.

The V call is TRBV27, the J call TRBJ1-2; 9 bases fit TRBD1. This CDR3 has 14 amino acids. The V gene end was trimmed by 5 bases and the J gene end by 4 bases; junction bases not matched to a gene: 5. From germline, CDR1 is MNHEY and CDR2 SMNVEV (reference sequence). The CDR3 loop reads CASSTGQGSYGYTF. In DNA form, the CDR3 reads TGTGCCAGCAGTACGGGACAGGGAAGCTATGGCTACACCTTC.

The chain joins TRBV18 to TRBJ1-1; D is uncertain. The V gene lost 0 bases and the J gene lost 1 base, with 12 bases spanning the gap. This CDR3 is built from 16 residues. The germline V gene encodes CDR1 KGHSH and CDR2 LQKENI. This chain's CDR3 is CASSPPVMVANTEAFF. The CDR3 DNA is TGTGCCAGCTCACCACCGGTCATGGTAGCGAACACTGAAGCTTTCTTT.

This clone was counted between two and nine times. This chain links TRBV28 with TRBJ2-5; D may be TRBD1 (6 bases). V lost 3 bases and J lost 6, with 11 bases in between. CDR1 MDHEN and CDR2 SYDVKM come from the germline V gene. The CDR3 has 13 residues. The CDR3 protein is CASSLGAAKTQYF. CDR3 nucleotide sequence: TGTGCCAGCAGTTTGGGGGCAGCTAAGACCCAGTACTTC.

The gene calls are TRBV30 and TRBJ1-5; 10 bases match TRBD1. The CDR3 totals 16 residues. Germline trimming cut 1 base from V and 3 bases from J; bases unmatched to any gene: 6. The germline V gene encodes CDR1 GTSNPN and CDR2 SVGIG (reference sequence). The CDR3 loop reads CAWSGGGQGFNQPQHF. CDR3 sequence (DNA): TGTGCCTGGAGTGGGGGGGGACAGGGGTTCAATCAGCCCCAGCATTTT.

The V and J genes are TRBV11-2 and TRBJ1-4; D remains ambiguous. Trimming stripped 0 bases from V and 2 bases from J, with 7 bases between. Germline loops: CDR1 SGHAT, CDR2 FQNNGV. The CDR3 runs to 15 residues. The CDR3: CASSLEAGTNEKLFF. The DNA of the CDR3 is TGTGCCAGCAGCTTAGAGGCAGGCACTAATGAAAAACTGTTTTTT.

V gene TRBV27 combines with J gene TRBJ2-2; the D gene is possibly TRBD1 (6 bases). The CDR3 spans 15 residues. Per the germline V gene, CDR1 is MNHEY and CDR2 is SMNVEV (reference sequence). V lost 0 bases to trimming and J lost 7 bases, with 12 bases between them. The CDR3 DNA reads as TGTGCCAGCAGTTTATCGTCAGGGGCAGGCGGGGAGCTGTTTTTT. This translates into CASSLSSGAGGELFF.

V and J are TRBV14 and TRBJ2-4; D gene ambiguous. Germline CDR1 and CDR2: SGHDN and FVKESK. The germline V and J ends were trimmed by 4 bases and 2 bases, with 6 bases remaining between them. This CDR3 spans 13 amino acids. The CDR3 DNA sequence: TGTGCCAGCAGCCTCGTCCCCAAAAACATTCAGTACTTC. It yields the protein CASSLVPKNIQYF.

The chain links TRBV7-9 to TRBJ1-1, with TRBD1 as a possible D gene (5 bases). CDR3 length: 18 residues. V lost 5 bases to trimming and J lost 4 bases, with 26 bases between them. Germline assignment: CDR1 SEHNR and CDR2 FQNEAQ (reference sequence). The CDR3 coding sequence is TGTGCCAGCAGCCCCCTTCTGATTAGCGTGGGGGGGGTCACTGAAGCTTTCTTT. It encodes CASSPLLISVGGVTEAFF.

Only a few counts were recorded for this clone. This chain joins TRBV30 and TRBJ1-3, with D perhaps TRBD1 (5 bases). Per the germline V gene, CDR1 is GTSNPN and CDR2 is SVGIG (reference sequence). The CDR3 loop spans 14 amino acids. Trimming removed 0 bases at V and 2 bases at J, with 8 bases between. CDR3 loop: CAWSVAGPGNTIYF. The DNA for the CDR3 is TGTGCCTGGAGTGTAGCAGGGCCTGGAAACACCATATATTTT.

The rearrangement uses TRBV19 and TRBJ2-1; D is unclear. Trimming removed 5 bases at V and 1 base at J, with 12 bases between. Germline CDR1 LNHDA, CDR2 SQIVND (reference sequence). This CDR3 is 15 amino acids long. The chain's CDR3 is CASSPRITSYNEQFF. In DNA form, the CDR3 reads TGTGCCAGTAGTCCTAGGATAACTTCCTACAATGAGCAGTTCTTC.

This clone showed up just a few times. The rearrangement uses TRBV5-1 and TRBJ1-2; no definite D call. Germline-derived CDR1 and CDR2 are SGHRS and YFSETQ. Trimming removed 2 bases from V and 4 bases from J, with 9 bases in between. CDR3 length equals 13 residues. The CDR3 DNA reads TGCGCCAGCAGCTTTTCCGGGATCTATGGCTACACCTTC. This translates into CASSFSGIYGYTF.

The gene calls are TRBV5-5 and TRBJ2-3, with 7 bases identical to TRBD1. This CDR3 has 16 amino acids. V was pared by 3 bases and J by 1 base, with 8 bases of the junction left unmatched. The germline V gene encodes CDR1 SGHKS and CDR2 YYEKEE (reference sequence). In nucleotides, the CDR3 is TGTGCCAGCAGCTGGAGGACAGGTCAACGCACAGATACGCAGTATTTT. Encoded protein: CASSWRTGQRTDTQYF. Based on the CDR3 plus reference TRBV5-5 and TRBJ2-3, the full variable domain is DAGVTQSPTHLIKTRGQQVTLRCSPISGHKSVSWYQQVLGQGPQFIFQYYEKEERGRGNFPDRFSARQFPNYSSELNVNALLLGDSALYLCASSWRTGQRTDTQYFGPGTRLTVL.

This clone has a handful of counts. This chain links TRBV5-4 with TRBJ2-1; 7 bases are a match to TRBD2. J lost 2 bases, V lost 2 bases, and 7 bases had no gene match. The CDR3 is 16 residues long. CDR1 is SGHNT, CDR2 YYREEE, per germline (reference sequence). The CDR3 DNA reads TGTGCCAGCAGCTTAGGTGGGAGGGGCACCTACAATGAGCAGTTCTTC. It is translated as CASSLGGRGTYNEQFF.

The chain has TRBV2 and TRBJ2-4, with a weak D call TRBD2 (5 bases). Germline V gene lookup returns CDR1 SNHLY and CDR2 FYNNEI. The CDR3 loop spans 14 amino acids. V lost 5 bases to trimming and J lost 1 base, with 9 bases between them. Here the CDR3 DNA reads TGTGCCAGCAGTCGAGGGATTGCCAAAAACATTCAGTACTTC. Residues: CASSRGIAKNIQYF.

This clone was picked up a small number of times. This chain links TRBV15 with TRBJ2-1, with unresolved D. Germline-derived CDR1 and CDR2 are LNHNV and YYDKDF (reference sequence). The CDR3 has 15 residues. V was cut by 0 bases and J by 5 bases, with 11 bases left in between. The CDR3 bases are TGTGCCACCAGCAGAGATGAGTCGTATAACAATGAGCAGTTCTTC. This sequence encodes CATSRDESYNNEQFF.

This clone was counted between two and nine times. The V gene is TRBV4-3, the J gene TRBJ2-3; D not certain. The CDR3 is 15 amino acids. Trimming pared 1 base from V and 5 bases from J, leaving 13 bases between. Germline assignment: CDR1 LGHNA and CDR2 YSLEER. This CDR3 reads CASSQGIRPGDTQYF. Written as DNA, the CDR3 is TGCGCCAGCAGCCAAGGTATACGCCCGGGAGATACGCAGTATTTT.

In its sample, this clone was seen a few times. The chain employs TRBV2 and TRBJ2-1; D remains ambiguous. Germline CDR1 is SNHLY and CDR2 is FYNNEI. The CDR3 covers 15 residues. Between the trimmed V and J ends, which lost 4 bases and 0 bases, there was a span of 10 bases. The CDR3: CASSVAESSYNEQFF. The CDR3 coding sequence is TGTGCCAGCAGTGTTGCCGAGAGCTCCTACAATGAGCAGTTCTTC.

The gene calls are TRBV11-2 and TRBJ1-2; a possible D gene is TRBD1 (5 bases). The CDR3 extends over 14 amino acids. V was trimmed by 0 bases and J by 7 bases, leaving 12 bases between them. CDR1 and CDR2 (germline): SGHAT, FQNNGV. The CDR3 is CASSLDRQGGGYTF. The CDR3 coding sequence is TGTGCCAGCAGCTTAGATCGTCAGGGTGGTGGCTACACCTTC.